Listed here are 22 T cell receptor beta chains from one sample, sequenced in a study of T-cell reconstitution after alpha-beta-depleted transplantation in children. As it was prepared, the TCRbeta library received unique molecular identifiers. Using its own MiXCR run on the PCR reads, TCRdb lists one record per CDR3 protein. The data show approximately 590,000 distinct CDR3 sequences, with 8% to 11% seen just once and about 4% held by the top ten. Sequencing used PBMCs from the stem cell graft donor, obtained from the stem cell graft. These receptor sequences come from a human donor who donated a stem cell graft to a child with acute myeloid leukemia.

The genes are TRBV29-1 and TRBJ2-7, with 7 bases fitting TRBD1. In germline, CDR1 is SQVTM, CDR2 ANQGSEA. The CDR3 extends over 13 amino acids. V trimming: 7 bases; J trimming: 13 bases; junction bases outside the gene matches: 19. This chain's CDR3 is CSATEKNDRVDYF. DNA for the CDR3: TGCAGCGCTACAGAAAAAAACGACAGGGTGGATTACTTC.

J is TRBJ2-7 and V is TRBV18, with D possibly being TRBD1 (6 bases). Germline assignment: CDR1 KGHSH and CDR2 LQKENI. V lost 3 bases, J lost 2 bases, and 20 bases lay in between. This CDR3 comprises 17 residues. This CDR3 is CASSPLNSGVPTYEQYF. CDR3 coding DNA: TGTGCCAGCTCACCTTTGAATTCAGGGGTCCCAACCTACGAGCAGTACTTC.

V usage is TRBV30 and J usage is TRBJ1-1, with D perhaps matching TRBD1 (5 bases). The V gene's germline CDR1 is GTSNPN and CDR2 SVGIG (reference sequence). This CDR3 is 15 amino acids long. V gave up 3 bases and J gave up 4 bases, with 18 bases separating them. CDR3 coding DNA: TGTGCCTGGAGCCGGCAGGGTTCTAGAGGCACTGAAGCTTTCTTT. It yields the protein CAWSRQGSRGTEAFF.

This clonotype was recorded a few times. The chain has TRBV20-1 and TRBJ2-7; D gene ambiguous. The CDR3 spans 11 residues. Between the trimmed V and J ends, which lost 2 bases and 3 bases, there was a span of 5 bases. The germline gives CDR1 DFQATT, CDR2 SNEGSKA (reference sequence). CDR3 nucleotide sequence: TGCAGTGCTAGACTGATCTACGAGCAGTACTTC. This gives the protein CSARLIYEQYF.

The chain employs TRBV6-1 and TRBJ2-4; D gene ambiguous. CDR3 length equals 16 residues. V was clipped by 6 bases and J by 0 bases, with 15 bases between them. Germline V lookup: CDR1 MNHNS, CDR2 SASEGT. DNA for the CDR3: TGTGCCAGCAGACGCACGGAGAGTCTAGCCAAAAACATTCAGTACTTC. The encoded protein is CASRRTESLAKNIQYF.

This sequence joins TRBV7-2 and TRBJ2-3, with 12 nucleotides matching TRBD2. Germline V gene lookup returns CDR1 SGHTA and CDR2 FQGNSA. The trim removed 4 bases at V and 10 bases at J, leaving 9 bases unmatched. The CDR3 has 15 residues. The CDR3 is CASSWTSGKLWAQYF. The CDR3 region has the DNA TGTGCCAGCAGCTGGACTAGCGGGAAGCTCTGGGCGCAGTATTTT.

This clonotype was seen a few times. The chain uses TRBV20-1 and TRBJ1-3; 8 nucleotides line up with TRBD1. CDR1 is DFQATT and CDR2 is SNEGSKA in the germline V gene (reference sequence). The trim removed 5 bases at V and 2 bases at J, leaving 5 bases unmatched. CDR3 length equals 14 residues. The CDR3 nucleotides read TGCAGTGCTCCAGACAGGGGAACTGGAAACACCATATATTTT. Translating it yields CSAPDRGTGNTIYF.

The chain is built from TRBV28 and TRBJ1-2, with TRBD1 as a possible D gene (6 bases). The CDR3 is 16 residues long. Trimming took 6 bases from V and 2 from J, leaving 19 bases between them. Germline V gene data show CDR1 as MDHEN and CDR2 as SYDVKM. The CDR3 sequence: CASRLSRFGTNYGYTF. DNA for the CDR3: TGTGCCAGCAGACTAAGCCGATTCGGGACAAACTATGGCTACACCTTC.

This clonotype has a handful of counts. The chain uses TRBV29-1 and TRBJ2-7, with 11 bases that match TRBD2. The CDR3 contains 15 residues. J was trimmed by 4 bases and V by 2 bases; bases with no gene match: 7. The germline CDR1 and CDR2 sequences are SQVTM and ANQGSEA. The DNA of the CDR3 is TGCAGCGTTGAAATCCCGGGACTAGCGGATTACGAGCAGTACTTC. Translation gives CSVEIPGLADYEQYF.

The rearrangement joins TRBV29-1 to TRBJ2-7; 9 bases are shared with TRBD2. The CDR3 has 15 residues. V gave up 6 bases and J gave up 3 bases; unmatched junction bases: 12. The V gene's germline CDR1 is SQVTM and CDR2 ANQGSEA. CDR3 sequence: CSVHGLAGENYEQYF. In nucleotides, the CDR3 is TGCAGCGTGCACGGTTTAGCGGGAGAGAACTACGAGCAGTACTTC.

This clonotype occurred many times. The chain joins TRBV6-5 to TRBJ1-2; TRBD1 is a possible D gene (6 bases). V was shortened by 5 bases and J by 1 base, with 14 bases between the two germline ends. Germline loops: CDR1 MNHEY, CDR2 SVGAGI. This CDR3 spans 15 amino acids. DNA for the CDR3: TGTGCCAGCAGTACCCTGACAGGTTTTAACTATGGCTACACCTTC. This sequence encodes CASSTLTGFNYGYTF.

This clonotype was seen repeatedly, ten times or more. This chain connects TRBV15 to TRBJ2-1, with a tentative D call TRBD2 (5 bases). Deletions cut 1 base from V and 5 bases from J, with 15 bases between. The CDR3 has 16 amino acids. The germline CDR1 and CDR2 sequences are LNHNV and YYDKDF (reference sequence). DNA of the CDR3: TGTGCCACCAGCAGAGTAGCGACATCAATGGACAATGAGCAGTTCTTC. This gives the protein CATSRVATSMDNEQFF.

The genes are TRBV7-9 and TRBJ1-1, with D tentatively TRBD1 (5 bases). The CDR3 length is 14 residues. Trimming stripped 11 bases from V and 4 bases from J, with 20 bases between. Germline CDR1 SEHNR, CDR2 FQNEAQ (reference sequence). The CDR3 is CAAGGDWKSTEAFF. For the CDR3, the DNA is TGTGCCGCTGGGGGAGACTGGAAGAGCACTGAAGCTTTCTTT.

This clonotype occurred a few times. This chain links TRBV5-1 with TRBJ2-7; 10 bases match TRBD1. Germline V lookup: CDR1 SGHRS, CDR2 YFSETQ. The length of the CDR3 is 15 residues. Germline trimming cut 2 bases from V and 6 bases from J; bases unmatched to any gene: 8. DNA of the CDR3: TGCGCCAGCAGCTTCGGGAGGACAGGGGGTACCGAGCAGTACTTC. Protein: CASSFGRTGGTEQYF.

With respect to this clonotype: The junction departs from germline at one end; a sequencing error may be responsible. V usage is TRBV5-4 and J usage is TRBJ1-5, with D hard to call. Germline V lookup: CDR1 SGHNT, CDR2 YYREEE (reference sequence). This CDR3 contains 12 residues. CDR3 bases: TGCGACCCGGCGGGCACGAACCAGCCCCAGCATTTT. This sequence encodes CDPAGTNQPQHF. Full variable domain (remainder filled in from reference TRBV5-4 and TRBJ1-5): ETGVTQSPTHLIKTRGQQVTLRCSSQSGHNTVSWYQQALGQGPQFIFQYYREEENGRGNFPPRFSGLQFPNYSSELNVNALELDDSALYLCDPAGTNQPQHFGDGTRLSIL.

On this clonotype itself: Sequence at one end of the junction differs from germline and may be a read error. The chain joins TRBV10-3 to TRBJ1-1; D is perhaps TRBD1 (6 bases). Germline assignment: CDR1 ENHRY and CDR2 SYGVKD. The CDR3 has 11 amino acids. The CDR3 bases are TGTGCCAGCCGACAGGACACTGAAGCTTTTTTT. This translates into CASRQDTEAFF.

This chain uses TRBV11-2 with TRBJ1-1; D possibly corresponds to TRBD1 (6 bases). This CDR3 region has 16 residues. Trimming removed 5 bases at V and 4 bases at J, with 20 bases between. The germline gives CDR1 SGHAT, CDR2 FQNNGV. The CDR3 reads CASSPRAGVRSTEAFF. The CDR3 DNA follows: TGTGCCAGCAGCCCACGTGCAGGGGTCCGTAGCACTGAAGCTTTCTTT.

This chain joins TRBV20-1 and TRBJ2-7, with a possible D match to TRBD2 (5 bases). The CDR3 contains 15 residues. V was shortened by 3 bases and J by 0 bases, with 15 bases between the two germline ends. Germline CDR1 and CDR2: DFQATT and SNEGSKA (reference sequence). CDR3 nucleotide sequence: TGCAGTGCTAGGGCCTCCAGCGGCAGCTCCTACGAGCAGTACTTC. Translating it yields CSARASSGSSYEQYF.

The V call is TRBV21-1, the J call TRBJ2-2; the DNA was not used to check the table's D call, TRBD1. TRBV21-1 counts as a pseudogene. The CDR3 loop spans 16 amino acids. The CDR3 DNA follows: TGTGCCAGCAGCAGCGAGGACAGGGGAGGTACCGGGGAGCTGTTTTTT. Encoded protein: CASSSEDRGGTGELFF.

This clonotype was seen more than once but under ten times. The rearrangement joins TRBV2 to TRBJ2-2; TRBD1 might be the D (5 bases). Germline V CDR1 and CDR2: SNHLY, FYNNEI. This CDR3 is 14 amino acids long. Trimming pared 8 bases from V and 7 bases from J, leaving 17 bases between. The CDR3 loop is CASGWETGYGELFF. The CDR3 region has the DNA TGTGCCAGCGGTTGGGAAACAGGATACGGGGAGCTGTTTTTT.

The chain is built from TRBV7-2 and TRBJ2-3; 10 nucleotides agree with TRBD2. V shed 0 bases, J shed 6 bases, and the junction held 9 bases outside the gene matches. CDR3 length equals 17 residues. CDR1 and CDR2 from the germline V gene are SGHTA and FQGNSA. CDR3 protein: CASSLAPSGRAGDTQYF. In DNA form, the CDR3 reads TGTGCCAGCAGCTTAGCTCCGAGCGGGAGGGCCGGGGATACGCAGTATTTT.

This clonotype appeared many times. No DNA is shown, since the ends of the CDR3 on it are uncertain; the CDR3 is the one TCRdb lists. This chain connects TRBV20-1 to TRBJ1-5; the DNA was not compared with TRBD1, the D call given in the table. The length of the CDR3 is 17 amino acids, counting both ends. CDR1 and CDR2 from the germline V gene are DFQATT and SNEGSKA (reference sequence). The CDR3 sequence is CSAPTGGRAGRNQPQHF.